The 2 T cell receptor beta chains reported below all come from one sample, sequenced in a study of T cell responses to AZD1222 COVID-19 vaccine (dated by TCRdb to 2020 to 2022). The method behind the library was the immunoSEQ multiplex PCR assay. TCRdb stores this immuneACCESS table with in-frame sequences only. Part of the clones is absent; in the studies checked, under half of the shortfall reflects unresolved V genes, and no reason is known for the rest. This sample has approximately 150,000 clones in its table, and 90% to 95% of those were observed once. The top ten clonotypes cover about 4.6% of the sample. The sample's time point, from its label and the paper: baseline before first vaccination. Interpreted using the paper, the treatment or condition label stands for: meningococcal conjugate vaccine given as trial control. Here the sequenced sample was peripheral blood, taken on day 0 of MenACWY control vaccination. These receptor sequences come from an adult in good health.

DNA of the CDR3: TGTGCCAGCAGCCAGCAGGGGTCTGAGACCCAGTACTTC. It specifies CASSQQGSETQYF. The rearrangement uses TRBV3-1 (or the pseudogene TRBV3-2) and TRBJ2-5; the D gene is possibly TRBD1 (6 bases). This CDR3 contains 13 residues. The V end lost 3 bases, the J end lost 5 bases, and 10 bases lay between the germline ends. Germline lookup yields CDR1 LGHDT and CDR2 YNNKEL (reference sequence).

The chain joins TRBV6-2 or TRBV6-3 to TRBJ2-1; TRBD2 matches at 12 bases. Germline V gives CDR1 MNHEY, CDR2 SVGEGT. This CDR3 spans 15 amino acids. V dropped 2 bases and J dropped 8; count of bases not matched to a gene: 4. The CDR3 loop is CASSYTSGRPDEQFF. CDR3 nucleotides: TGTGCCAGCAGTTACACTAGCGGGAGGCCAGATGAGCAGTTCTTC.